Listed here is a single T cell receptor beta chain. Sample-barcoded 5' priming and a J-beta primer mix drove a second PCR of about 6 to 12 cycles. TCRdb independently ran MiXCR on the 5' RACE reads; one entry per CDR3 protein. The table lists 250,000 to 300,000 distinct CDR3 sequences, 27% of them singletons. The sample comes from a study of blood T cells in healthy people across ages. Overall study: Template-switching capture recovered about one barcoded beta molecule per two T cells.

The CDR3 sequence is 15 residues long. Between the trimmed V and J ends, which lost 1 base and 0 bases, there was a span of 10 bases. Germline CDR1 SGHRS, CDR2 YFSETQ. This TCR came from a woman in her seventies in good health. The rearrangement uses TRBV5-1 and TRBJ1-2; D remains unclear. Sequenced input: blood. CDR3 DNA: TGCGCCAGCAGCTTGTCAGGTCCCCCTAACTATGGCTACACCTTC. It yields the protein CASSLSGPPNYGYTF.